Sequencing of this TCR beta chain was carried out in a study of OX40 agonist ivuxolimab in advanced cancers. TCRdb's table, derived via immunoSEQ multiplex PCR, lists solely in-frame clones and lacks some. The sample has about 73,000 clones; about nine tenths are singletons. The V end lost 1 base, the J end lost 12 bases, and 7 bases lay between the germline ends. Germline V lookup: CDR1 SEHNR, CDR2 FQNEAQ (reference sequence). The CDR3 runs 12 residues. Anyone with autoimmune disease history or systemic immunosuppression was excluded. V gene TRBV7-9 combines with J gene TRBJ1-6; D remains unclear. The sequencing used CD4+ or CD8+ T cells sorted from blood, collected in a trial of the OX40 agonist ivuxolimab. The receptor comes from an adult with an advanced solid tumor such as melanoma, head and neck, liver or kidney cancer. The DNA for the CDR3 is TGTGCCAGCAGCTTAGATAGAAGACCCCTCCACTTT. Translating gives CASSLDRRPLHF.